The 26 T cell receptor beta chains below were found in one sample sequenced in a study of PD-1 blockade in classical Hodgkin lymphoma. Sequencing was performed with immunoSEQ multiplex PCR; in TCRdb, only in-frame clones are kept and a portion is missing. The sample has 25,000 to 35,000 clones; roughly 85% are singletons. Each of the patients experienced relapse following autologous stem cell transplantation, and their brentuximab vedotin exposure differed. Purification of CD4+ T cells from thawed PBMCs was achieved by magnetic negative selection. The specimen was CD4+ T cells from blood, collected at baseline. The receptors were gathered from a human donor with classical Hodgkin lymphoma.

This clone occurred a few times. An end of the junction does not agree with germline; a read error may underlie this. The chain has TRBV2 and TRBJ1-2; TRBD1 aligns across 7 bases. The CDR3 runs to 10 residues. Germline values: CDR1 SNHLY, CDR2 FYNNEI. The CDR3 nucleotides are TGTGCCAGCAGTGTAGGGACAGTCTACTTC. Amino acids: CASSVGTVYF.

The genes are TRBV29-1 and TRBJ2-1; D is possibly TRBD1 (6 bases). Germline CDR1 SQVTM, CDR2 ANQGSEA. V lost 1 base, J lost 2 bases, and 9 bases lay in between. This CDR3 has 14 residues. The CDR3 sequence is CSVEVGDTYNEQFF. The CDR3 DNA sequence: TGCAGCGTTGAAGTCGGGGACACCTACAATGAGCAGTTCTTC.

V is TRBV27 and J is TRBJ1-3, with D unresolved. V was shortened by 0 bases and J by 0 bases, with 6 bases between the two germline ends. CDR1 and CDR2 from the germline V gene are MNHEY and SMNVEV (reference sequence). The CDR3 runs to 15 residues. CDR3 in amino acids: CASSLSVGSGNTIYF. Here the CDR3 DNA reads TGTGCCAGCAGTTTATCGGTGGGCTCTGGAAACACCATATATTTT.

This chain uses TRBV15 with TRBJ2-3; the D gene is possibly TRBD2 (6 bases). This CDR3 is 16 amino acids long. Germline CDR1 is LNHNV and CDR2 is YYDKDF (reference sequence). V lost 1 base, J lost 3 bases, and 14 bases lay in between. CDR3 coding DNA: TGTGCCACCAGCAGAGGAGGGGCGGGAAAGACAGATACGCAGTATTTT. Its translation: CATSRGGAGKTDTQYF. The complete variable domain, with remaining parts taken from reference TRBV15 and TRBJ2-3, reads DAMVIQNPRYQVTQFGKPVTLSCSQTLNHNVMYWYQQKSSQAPKLLFHYYDKDFNNEADTPDNFQSRRPNTSFCFLDIRSPGLGDTAMYLCATSRGGAGKTDTQYFGPGTRLTVL.

The chain combines TRBV28 with TRBJ1-2, with TRBD1 matching over 11 bases. This CDR3 is built from 13 residues. Germline-derived CDR1 and CDR2 are MDHEN and SYDVKM. V trimming: 6 bases; J trimming: 7 bases; junction bases outside the gene matches: 4. The DNA of the CDR3 is TGTGCCAGCAGAGGACAGGGGGCAGCTGGCTACACCTTC. Protein: CASRGQGAAGYTF.

The genes are TRBV6-4 and TRBJ2-3; no clear D gene. CDR1 and CDR2 (germline): MRHNA, SNTAGT. V was cut by 3 bases and J by 1 base, with 11 bases left in between. The CDR3 is 15 residues long. For the CDR3, the DNA is TGTGCCAGCAGTGAAAGGTCTGCTGGCACAGATACGCAGTATTTT. Translating gives CASSERSAGTDTQYF.

The CDR3 is CASSQDKGLAGGPGNEQFF. The CDR3 bases are TGCGCCAGCAGCCAAGATAAGGGACTAGCGGGAGGGCCGGGCAATGAGCAGTTCTTC. This rearrangement joins TRBV4-3 to TRBJ2-1; TRBD2 aligns across 16 bases. The CDR3 is made up of 19 amino acids. V trimming: 0 bases; J trimming: 6 bases; junction bases outside the gene matches: 8. Per germline, CDR1 LGHNA and CDR2 YSLEER.

The V gene is TRBV2, the J gene TRBJ2-1; 8 bases fit TRBD2. Germline lookup yields CDR1 SNHLY and CDR2 FYNNEI. V gave up 8 bases and J gave up 4 bases; unmatched junction bases: 13. The CDR3 loop spans 16 amino acids. The CDR3 loop is CASGELITSGYNEQFF. The CDR3 nucleotides are TGTGCCAGCGGGGAGCTGATCACTAGCGGATACAATGAGCAGTTCTTC.

The V gene is TRBV28, the J gene TRBJ2-1; the match to TRBD2 covers 10 bases. The length of the CDR3 is 19 residues. CDR1 and CDR2 from the germline V gene are MDHEN and SYDVKM. J was trimmed by 1 base and V by 7 bases; bases with no gene match: 16. The CDR3 nucleotides are TGTGCCAGCAAGGGTGCGGGACTAGCGCCAAGAAATTCCTACAATGAGCAGTTCTTC. It is translated as CASKGAGLAPRNSYNEQFF.

The J gene is TRBJ1-6, the V gene TRBV4-1, with D tentatively TRBD1 (6 bases). The CDR3 covers 17 residues. Germline V lookup: CDR1 MGHRA, CDR2 YSYEKL. The ends were cut back, 1 base at V and 6 bases at J, with 16 bases in the middle. This CDR3 is CASSQGGRTASNSPLHF. CDR3 DNA sequence: TGCGCCAGCAGCCAAGGTGGAAGGACAGCGAGTAATTCACCCCTCCACTTT.

The rearrangement uses TRBV7-7 and TRBJ2-5; TRBD1 agrees at 7 bases. Germline CDR1 reads SSHAT; CDR2 reads FNYEAQ (reference sequence). CDR3 size: 12 residues. CDR3 region: CATGSGGETQYF. As DNA, the CDR3 is TGTGCTACCGGGTCAGGGGGAGAGACCCAGTACTTC.

The chain couples TRBV30 to TRBJ2-1, with 11 bases lining up with TRBD2. V lost 3 bases and J lost 4; bases outside the gene matches: 11. CDR3 size: 17 residues. Germline CDR1 and CDR2: GTSNPN and SVGIG (reference sequence). The CDR3 DNA reads TGTGCCTGGAGAGTAGCGGGAGGGGGCGGGAGGTACAATGAGCAGTTCTTC. The encoded protein is CAWRVAGGGGRYNEQFF.

The chain is built from TRBV2 and TRBJ2-2; D is unresolved. The CDR3 runs 15 residues. Germline lookup yields CDR1 SNHLY and CDR2 FYNNEI. V dropped 3 bases and J dropped 1 base, with 9 bases sitting between them. CDR3 sequence (DNA): TGTGCCAGCAGTGATCTCGGATTGAACACCGGGGAGCTGTTTTTT. Its protein product is CASSDLGLNTGELFF.

V and J are TRBV21-1 and TRBJ2-5; the tabulated D call, TRBD1, remains unverified against the DNA. TRBV21-1 is shown as a pseudogene. This CDR3 has 16 amino acids. CDR3: CASSKYQGSGQETQYF. The DNA for the CDR3 is TGTGCCAGCAGCAAATATCAGGGGTCGGGGCAAGAGACCCAGTACTTC.

The chain combines TRBV18 with TRBJ2-1; 7 bases are shared with TRBD1. After removal of 3 bases from V and 6 bases from J, the junction contained 11 bases not matched to a gene. The length of the CDR3 is 16 residues. CDR1 KGHSH and CDR2 LQKENI come from the germline V gene. CDR3 sequence reads: CASSPVPGQTANEQFF. CDR3 DNA: TGTGCCAGCTCACCGGTTCCGGGACAGACCGCCAATGAGCAGTTCTTC.

The chain joins TRBV9 to TRBJ1-1; D remains unclear. Deletions cut 0 bases from V and 5 bases from J, with 17 bases between. The CDR3 runs to 16 residues. Germline V lookup: CDR1 SGDLS, CDR2 YYNGEE. CDR3 sequence: CASSVAGGLGRTEAFF. The CDR3 region has the DNA TGTGCCAGCAGCGTAGCGGGAGGACTCGGACGGACTGAAGCTTTCTTT.

The genes are TRBV6-1 and TRBJ2-5, with D possibly being TRBD1 or TRBD2 (5 bases each). The CDR3 consists of 12 residues. Germline values: CDR1 MNHNS, CDR2 SASEGT. V was shortened by 6 bases and J by 5 bases, with 10 bases between the two germline ends. The chain's CDR3 is CASSLEGETQYF. CDR3 DNA sequence: TGTGCCAGCAGCCTCGAGGGGGAGACCCAGTACTTC.

This clone was counted a few times. The chain has TRBV29-1 and TRBJ1-1, with TRBD1 matching over 8 bases. The CDR3 is 13 residues long. The V gene end was trimmed by 3 bases and the J gene end by 3 bases; junction bases not matched to a gene: 3. Germline V gene lookup returns CDR1 SQVTM and CDR2 ANQGSEA. DNA of the CDR3: TGCAGCGTTGAGCAGGGGGCCTACACTGAAGCTTTCTTT. Translation gives CSVEQGAYTEAFF.

The V gene is TRBV5-6, the J gene TRBJ2-3; D is uncertain. The V and J ends lost 4 bases and 1 base respectively, with 13 bases between them. The CDR3 runs 15 residues. CDR1 and CDR2 (germline): SGHDT, YYEEEE. The CDR3: CASSPRQLRTDTQYF. The CDR3 region has the DNA TGTGCCAGCAGCCCGAGACAACTGCGCACAGATACGCAGTATTTT.

This sequence joins TRBV10-1 and TRBJ2-3, with D possibly matching TRBD1 (5 bases). This CDR3 has 13 residues. V dropped 9 bases and J dropped 3 bases, with 13 bases sitting between them. Per the germline V gene, CDR1 is WNHNN and CDR2 is SYGVQD (reference sequence). Written as DNA, the CDR3 is TGCGCCAGTTCCAGGGCGGTTACAGATACGCAGTATTTT. It encodes CASSRAVTDTQYF.

J is TRBJ2-7 and V is TRBV19, with TRBD2 identical over 13 bases. This CDR3 region has 18 residues. V shed 1 base and J 0 bases; nucleotides not matched to a gene: 6. CDR1 LNHDA and CDR2 SQIVND come from the germline V gene (reference sequence). The CDR3 sequence is CASSIGGTSGAGSYEQYF. Here the CDR3 DNA reads TGTGCCAGTAGTATAGGAGGGACTAGCGGGGCCGGCTCCTACGAGCAGTACTTC.

The chain links TRBV15 to TRBJ2-5; no firm D call. The V end was cut by 4 bases, the J end by 5 bases, with 11 bases between. The CDR3 has 13 amino acids. Germline V gene sequence: CDR1 LNHNV, CDR2 YYDKDF (reference sequence). The DNA of the CDR3 is TGTGCCACCAGCACGTGGGTCAGGGAGACCCAGTACTTC. Translation: CATSTWVRETQYF.

This clone occurred once. The chain employs TRBV5-1 and TRBJ1-1; 7 bases are shared with TRBD1. From germline, CDR1 is SGHRS and CDR2 YFSETQ. V was pared by 5 bases and J by 6 bases, with 19 bases of the junction left unmatched. The CDR3 length is 17 residues. CDR3 sequence (DNA): TGCGCCAGCAGACCCCCGGACAGGTCGATTGGTAAGGCTGAAGCTTTCTTT. Translated, it gives CASRPPDRSIGKAEAFF.

The gene calls are TRBV30 and TRBJ1-2; tentative D call: TRBD1 (5 bases). The germline V gene encodes CDR1 GTSNPN and CDR2 SVGIG (reference sequence). Deletions cut 0 bases from V and 5 bases from J, with 10 bases between. The CDR3 is 13 residues long. In DNA form, the CDR3 reads TGTGCCTGGAGTGTCTCAGGGCCGTATGGCTACACCTTC. Translating it yields CAWSVSGPYGYTF. Together with reference TRBV30 and TRBJ1-2, the CDR3 gives the full variable domain: SQTIHQWPATLVQPVGSPLSLECTVEGTSNPNLYWYRQAAGRGLQLLFYSVGIGQISSEVPQNLSASRPQDRQFILSSKKLLLSDSGFYLCAWSVSGPYGYTFGSGTRLTVV.

The chain links TRBV10-3 to TRBJ2-1; 12 bases match TRBD2. V trimming: 8 bases; J trimming: 6 bases; junction bases outside the gene matches: 8. The V gene's germline CDR1 is ENHRY and CDR2 SYGVKD. The CDR3 extends over 15 amino acids. The CDR3 here is CAIRPGLAGSNEQFF. CDR3 bases: TGTGCCATCCGCCCTGGACTAGCGGGAAGCAATGAGCAGTTCTTC.

The chain combines TRBV6-1 with TRBJ1-1; a weak D match, TRBD1 (5 bases). In germline, CDR1 is MNHNS, CDR2 SASEGT. Deletions cut 11 bases from V and 2 bases from J, with 15 bases between. The CDR3 sequence is 13 residues long. The CDR3 protein is CAGRGGVNTEAFF. DNA for the CDR3: TGTGCCGGCCGGGGAGGGGTCAACACTGAAGCTTTCTTT.